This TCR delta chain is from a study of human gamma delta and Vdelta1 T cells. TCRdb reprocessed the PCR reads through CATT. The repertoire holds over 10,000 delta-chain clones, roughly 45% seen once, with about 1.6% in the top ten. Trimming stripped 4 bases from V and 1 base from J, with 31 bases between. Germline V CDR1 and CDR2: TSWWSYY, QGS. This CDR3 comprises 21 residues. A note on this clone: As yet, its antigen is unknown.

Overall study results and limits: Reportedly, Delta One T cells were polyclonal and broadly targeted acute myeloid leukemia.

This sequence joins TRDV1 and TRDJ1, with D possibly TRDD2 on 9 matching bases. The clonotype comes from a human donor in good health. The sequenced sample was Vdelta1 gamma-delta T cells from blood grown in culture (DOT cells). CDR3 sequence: CALGGTHPSYDLGEVTDKLIF. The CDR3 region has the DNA TGTGCTCTTGGGGGAACTCACCCTTCCTACGACCTGGGGGAGGTCACCGATAAACTCATCTTT.